This TCR beta chain originates from a study of T cells expressing NK-cell markers. Across the whole study: Seven of eight sequenced donors tested HCMV-seropositive; one tested seronegative. Study observations and caveats: About six donors showed dominant NKG2C+ clonotypes comprising roughly 1.0-7.0% of their CD8+ T cells.

This CDR3 region has 18 residues. Germline V gene sequence: CDR1 SGDLS, CDR2 YYNGEE. TCRdb reprocessed the 5' RACE reads; each CDR3 protein has one entry and no DNA is given. Across fewer than 400,000 distinct CDR3 sequences, the top ten clones capture about 10% of the sample. With regard to this clonotype: Its cognate antigen is unknown.

The receptor's source is a woman between 50 and 59 years old in good health. Sample: blood T cells: a sorted CD56 or NKG2C T cell subset, CD4+ or CD8+ T cells, or bulk PBMC T cells (not recorded which). The gene calls are TRBV9 and TRBJ2-1; TCRdb selects TRBD2, and the lack of DNA leaves this call unchecked. The CDR3 is CASSPSSRADSSYNEQFF.